This T cell receptor (beta chain) came from a study of response to subunit inactivated influenza vaccine. Overall study results and limits: It was the authors' suggestion that each seasonal influenza vaccination recruits few new T cells.

Trimming pared 5 bases from V and 4 bases from J, leaving 18 bases between. The CDR3 loop spans 16 amino acids. Germline V gene sequence: CDR1 SGHTA, CDR2 FQGTGA. TCRdb itself ran the RT-PCR reads through MiXCR, one entry per CDR3 protein. The sample lists a few hundred thousand distinct CDR3 sequences, approximately 15% occurring once. This clonotype came up a few times. Its matching antigen is unknown. The sample was PBMCs from blood, taken 11 to 12 days after vaccination. This rearrangement joins TRBV7-3 to TRBJ2-1; a weak D match, TRBD2 (6 bases). This clonotype originated in a man in his fifties who received an inactivated influenza vaccine. CDR3 sequence: CASSPAPSEMYNEQFF. CDR3 DNA sequence: TGTGCCAGCAGCCCGGCCCCTAGCGAGATGTACAATGAGCAGTTCTTC.